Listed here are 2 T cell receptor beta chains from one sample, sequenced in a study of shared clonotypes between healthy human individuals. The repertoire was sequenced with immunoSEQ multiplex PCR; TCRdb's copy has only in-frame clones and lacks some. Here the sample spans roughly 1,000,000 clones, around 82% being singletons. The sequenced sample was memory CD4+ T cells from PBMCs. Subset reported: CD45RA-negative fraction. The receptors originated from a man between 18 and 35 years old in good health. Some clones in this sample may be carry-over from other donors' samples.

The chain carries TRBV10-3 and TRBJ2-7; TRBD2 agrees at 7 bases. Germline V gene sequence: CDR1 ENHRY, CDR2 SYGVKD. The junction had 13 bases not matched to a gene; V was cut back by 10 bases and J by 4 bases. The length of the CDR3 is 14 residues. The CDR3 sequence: CATATSGDLYEQYF. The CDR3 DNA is TGTGCCACCGCGACAAGCGGGGACCTTTACGAGCAGTACTTC.

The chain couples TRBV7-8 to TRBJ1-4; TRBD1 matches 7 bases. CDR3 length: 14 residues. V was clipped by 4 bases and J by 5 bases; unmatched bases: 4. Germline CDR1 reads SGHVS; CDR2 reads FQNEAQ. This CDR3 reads CASSSGQPNEKLFF. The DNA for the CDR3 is TGTGCCAGCAGCTCGGGACAGCCAAATGAAAAACTGTTTTTT.